These T cell receptor beta chains were read from a single sample in a study of cytomegalovirus exposure and HLA in healthy donors. Clones were sequenced by immunoSEQ multiplex PCR, and TCRdb holds only the in-frame ones, with some missing. The sample has 120,000 to 150,000 clones, 60% to 80% seen once. Material: PBMCs. Receptors were obtained from a woman aged 40 to 49 in good health and CMV-seropositive. The CDR3 runs from the conserved cysteine through the conserved F or W. D genes are given only for firm matches. Clone size appears in some rows only: once, few, many, or a class for an expanded clone.

CDR3 protein,CDR3 DNA,D gene,J gene,clone size,V gene
CASSVGGSGGAYNEQFF,TGTGCCAGCAGCGTAGGAGGTAGCGGGGGGGCCTACAATGAGCAGTTCTTC,TRBD2,TRBJ2-1,-,TRBV9
CASSPRLAGDYNEQFF,TGTGCCAGCAGCCCTAGACTAGCGGGGGACTACAATGAGCAGTTCTTC,TRBD2,TRBJ2-1,-,TRBV11-2
CASSNRDDSPLHF,TGCGCCAGCAGCAACAGGGACGATTCACCCCTCCACTTT,-,TRBJ1-6,-,TRBV5-1
CATSPRTGTGEKLFF,TGTGCCACCAGCCCACGGACAGGAACAGGTGAAAAACTGTTTTTT,TRBD1,TRBJ1-4,-,TRBV15
CAITSRAGASTDTQYF,TGTGCCATCACCAGCCGGGCTGGGGCGAGCACAGATACGCAGTATTTT,-,TRBJ2-3,few,TRBV10-3
CASSTAGYEQYF,TGTGCCAGTAGTACAGCGGGCTACGAGCAGTACTTC,-,TRBJ2-7,few,TRBV19
CASRLPGQVSYEQYF,TGTGCCAGCAGACTACCGGGACAGGTGTCCTACGAGCAGTACTTC,TRBD1,TRBJ2-7,few,TRBV6-5
CAIRDNQPANTEAFF,TGTGCCATCAGGGACAACCAACCGGCAAACACTGAAGCTTTCTTT,-,TRBJ1-1,-,TRBV10-3
CASSLFSGGNEQFF,TGTGCCAGCAGTTTATTTTCGGGGGGCAATGAGCAGTTCTTC,TRBD2,TRBJ2-1,few,TRBV27
CSARAPQGYTF,TGCAGTGCTAGGGCCCCTCAAGGCTACACCTTC,-,TRBJ1-2,-,TRBV20-1
CAWWGQAIYGYTF,TGTGCCTGGTGGGGACAGGCTATCTATGGCTACACCTTC,TRBD1,TRBJ1-2,-,TRBV30
CASSLTGGRGTEAFF,TGTGCCAGCAGCCTGACAGGGGGCAGGGGCACTGAAGCTTTCTTT,TRBD1,TRBJ1-1,-,TRBV14
CTSSGEGNQETQYF,TGTACCAGCAGCGGGGAGGGGAACCAAGAGACCCAGTACTTC,-,TRBJ2-5,once,TRBV21-1
CASSLSGTTEAFF,TGTGCCAGCAGCTTAAGCGGGACCACTGAAGCTTTCTTT,-,TRBJ1-1,-,TRBV7-3
CASSVGQGWYEQYF,TGTGCCAGCAGCGTGGGTCAGGGGTGGTACGAGCAGTACTTC,-,TRBJ2-7,-,TRBV9
CASSIGGYYEQYF,TGCGCCAGCAGCATCGGGGGTTACTACGAGCAGTACTTC,-,TRBJ2-7,few,TRBV5-1
CAISGDRASEAFF,TGTGCCATCAGTGGAGACAGGGCCTCTGAAGCTTTCTTT,TRBD1,TRBJ1-1,few,TRBV10-3
CASSFLRQGDQPQHF,TGTGCCAGCAGTTTTCTGAGACAGGGGGATCAGCCCCAGCATTTT,TRBD1,TRBJ1-5,-,TRBV28
CASSSDREAGELFF,TGCGCCAGCAGTTCCGACAGGGAGGCCGGGGAGCTGTTTTTT,-,TRBJ2-2,-,TRBV5-1
CASSFSGVSYNEQFF,TGTGCCAGCAGCTTTAGCGGGGTATCCTACAATGAGCAGTTCTTC,TRBD2,TRBJ2-1,few,TRBV9
CASSESLAGGPYEQYF,TGTGCCAGCAGTGAATCACTAGCGGGGGGGCCCTACGAGCAGTACTTC,TRBD2,TRBJ2-7,-,TRBV2
CASSDRTGPQETQYF,TGTGCCAGCAGTGACCGGACAGGGCCCCAAGAGACCCAGTACTTC,TRBD1,TRBJ2-5,-,TRBV2
CASSLVAGGNNEQFF,TGTGCCAGCAGCTTGGTAGCGGGGGGGAATAATGAGCAGTTCTTC,TRBD2,TRBJ2-1,-,TRBV5-4
CASSPQVGGANVLTF,TGTGCCAGCAGCCCGCAGGTTGGGGGGGCCAACGTCCTGACTTTC,-,TRBJ2-6,-,TRBV11-2